These 18 T cell receptor beta chains originate from one sample sequenced in a study of T cells in Graves' hyperthyroidism and ophthalmopathy. Authors of the study amplified TCR beta CDR3 regions from RNA transcripts. Initially, a first-round RT-PCR of the TCR CDR3 employed the HTBI primer set. TCRdb re-analysed the multiplex PCR reads in MiXCR, keeping a single row per CDR3 protein. The sample records roughly 380,000 distinct CDR3 sequences, roughly an eighth being singletons. Sequenced input: blood. These receptors were collected from a woman younger than 35 with Graves' hyperthyroidism.

This clonotype showed up many times. This chain uses TRBV7-2 with TRBJ2-4; D gene uncertain. V was trimmed by 0 bases and J by 0 bases, leaving 15 bases between them. This CDR3 is built from 18 residues. From germline, CDR1 is SGHTA and CDR2 FQGNSA. CDR3 loop: CASSLAQEISLAKNIQYF. In nucleotides, the CDR3 is TGTGCCAGCAGCTTAGCGCAAGAGATATCGTTAGCCAAAAACATTCAGTACTTC.

This clonotype was found a few times. The V gene is TRBV6-1, the J gene TRBJ2-1; either TRBD1 or TRBD2 may fit D (5 bases each). Trimming shortened V by 5 bases and J by 4 bases, and 12 bases separated the two germline ends. The length of the CDR3 is 14 residues. Germline V CDR1 and CDR2: MNHNS, SASEGT. The CDR3 here is CASSLGTDYNEQFF. The CDR3 DNA sequence: TGTGCCAGCAGTTTAGGGACGGATTACAATGAGCAGTTCTTC.

This clonotype was observed at least ten times. Here the CDR3 DNA reads TGCAGTGCGAGACCGGTGGACACTGAAGCTTTCTTT. It specifies CSARPVDTEAFF. This chain joins TRBV20-1 and TRBJ1-1; no firm D call. CDR1 is DFQATT, CDR2 SNEGSKA, per germline (reference sequence). The CDR3 length is 12 residues. Trimming stripped 6 bases from V and 3 bases from J, with 11 bases between.

This clonotype appeared many times. The rearrangement uses TRBV12-3 or TRBV12-4 and TRBJ1-1; 7 bases agree with TRBD1. The ends lost 4 bases at V and 1 base at J; junction bases unmatched: 0. This CDR3 region has 13 residues. CDR3 coding DNA: TGTGCCAGCAGTTGGACAGGGAACACTGAAGCTTTCTTT. This encodes CASSWTGNTEAFF.

This clonotype was found many times. The V and J genes are TRBV28 and TRBJ2-7; D is uncertain. V was clipped by 3 bases and J by 3 bases, with 12 bases between them. Germline V gives CDR1 MDHEN, CDR2 SYDVKM. This CDR3 is built from 14 residues. This CDR3 reads CASSFTPDLYEQYF. CDR3 DNA sequence: TGTGCCAGCAGTTTTACCCCCGACCTCTACGAGCAGTACTTC.

This clonotype was recorded many times. The rearrangement joins TRBV11-2 to TRBJ2-3; D gene uncertain. Germline V CDR1 and CDR2: SGHAT, FQNNGV. The CDR3 is 16 amino acids. V was pared by 6 bases and J by 2 bases, with 18 bases between. As DNA, the CDR3 is TGTGCCAGCAGGTCCTCCCAGAGAAGTAACACAGATACGCAGTATTTT. Amino acid sequence: CASRSSQRSNTDTQYF.

This clonotype was detected many times. The J gene is TRBJ2-7, the V gene TRBV28; 12 bases map to TRBD1. Trimming at V came to 6 bases and at J to 4 bases, leaving 10 bases not matched to a gene. CDR1 is MDHEN and CDR2 is SYDVKM in the germline V gene. The CDR3 is 16 residues long. The CDR3, as DNA: TGTGCCAGCAGAGCTCGTCCGGGACAGGGGGCTTACGAGCAGTACTTC. Translated: CASRARPGQGAYEQYF. The whole variable domain, filled in from reference TRBV28 and TRBJ2-7, reads DVKVTQSSRYLVKRTGEKVFLECVQDMDHENMFWYRQDPGLGLRLIYFSYDVKMKEKGDIPEGYSVSREKKERFSLILESASTNQTSMYLCASRARPGQGAYEQYFGPGTRLTVT.

This clonotype was observed many times. The gene calls are TRBV20-1 and TRBJ2-7; 7 nucleotides align to TRBD2. The germline V gene has CDR1 DFQATT and CDR2 SNEGSKA (reference sequence). This CDR3 comprises 14 residues. V was pared by 2 bases and J by 0 bases, with 4 bases of the junction left unmatched. As DNA, the CDR3 is TGCAGTGCTAGACTAGCGGAGCTCTCCTACGAGCAGTACTTC. It translates to CSARLAELSYEQYF.

The V call is TRBV7-8, the J call TRBJ1-6; the D is unclear. This CDR3 contains 15 residues. Trimming pared 6 bases from V and 7 bases from J, leaving 16 bases between. Germline V gene data show CDR1 as SGHVS and CDR2 as FQNEAQ. Here the CDR3 reads CASRVGRAENSPLHF. For the CDR3, the DNA is TGTGCCAGCAGGGTCGGGAGGGCGGAGAATTCACCCCTCCACTTT.

This clonotype appeared many times. The CDR3 nucleotides are TGTGCCAGCAGCTTAGATAGTCGTTACGGGACGCCTTCCTACAATGAGCAGTTCTTC. This sequence encodes CASSLDSRYGTPSYNEQFF. The genes are TRBV11-2 and TRBJ2-1, with D perhaps TRBD1 or TRBD2 (5 bases each). V lost 0 bases and J lost 1, with 19 bases in between. CDR3 length: 19 residues. Germline CDR1 and CDR2: SGHAT and FQNNGV.

This clonotype was counted between two and nine times. This rearrangement joins TRBV5-1 to TRBJ2-3, with 10 bases lining up with TRBD2. The V gene end was trimmed by 6 bases and the J gene end by 4 bases; junction bases not matched to a gene: 5. This CDR3 has 14 residues. Germline CDR1 reads SGHRS; CDR2 reads YFSETQ. The CDR3 protein is CASKAGGGADTQYF. CDR3 DNA: TGCGCCAGCAAAGCGGGAGGGGGAGCAGATACGCAGTATTTT. Supplemented by reference TRBV5-1 and TRBJ2-3, the full variable domain reads KAGVTQTPRYLIKTRGQQVTLSCSPISGHRSVSWYQQTPGQGLQFLFEYFSETQRNKGNFPGRFSGRQFSNSRSEMNVSTLELGDSALYLCASKAGGGADTQYFGPGTRLTVL.

The chain links TRBV20-1 to TRBJ1-1; no definite D call. CDR3 length equals 13 residues. Trimming took off 5 bases at V and 1 base at J, with 11 bases between the two ends. Germline CDR1 and CDR2: DFQATT and SNEGSKA (reference sequence). The CDR3 sequence: CSAPEAGNTEAFF. CDR3 DNA sequence: TGCAGTGCTCCGGAGGCCGGGAACACTGAAGCTTTCTTT.

In its sample, this clonotype was seen many times. The rearrangement uses TRBV6-1 and TRBJ1-2; D unclear. This CDR3 comprises 11 residues. CDR1 is MNHNS and CDR2 is SASEGT in the germline V gene. The V gene lost 7 bases and the J gene lost 5 bases, with 8 bases spanning the gap. The CDR3 reads CASTNRYGYTF. CDR3 nucleotides: TGTGCCAGCACAAACCGATATGGCTACACCTTC.

This clonotype has a count of ten or more. This chain connects TRBV7-9 to TRBJ2-7; D ambiguous. The CDR3 is 16 residues long. CDR1 is SEHNR and CDR2 is FQNEAQ in the germline V gene (reference sequence). The ends were cut back, 1 base at V and 0 bases at J, with 13 bases in the middle. CDR3 DNA: TGTGCCAGCAGCTTAGGTGGACGAAAGAGCTCCTACGAGCAGTACTTC. Translating it yields CASSLGGRKSSYEQYF.

There are many counts of this clonotype. This chain uses TRBV30 with TRBJ2-7, with D possibly matching TRBD2 (5 bases). CDR1 and CDR2 from the germline V gene are GTSNPN and SVGIG (reference sequence). The CDR3 runs 13 residues. V was cut by 2 bases and J by 5 bases, with 13 bases left in between. CDR3 sequence: CAWSNIGVDEQYF. The CDR3 nucleotides are TGTGCCTGGAGTAATATCGGGGTAGACGAGCAGTACTTC.

This clonotype was counted at least ten times. V gene TRBV27 combines with J gene TRBJ2-7; tentatively, D is TRBD2 (6 bases). Per germline, CDR1 MNHEY and CDR2 SMNVEV (reference sequence). The CDR3 extends over 18 amino acids. The V end was cut by 2 bases, the J end by 3 bases, with 23 bases between. For the CDR3, the DNA is TGTGCCAGCAGTTTAAGGGTCCCCGGAGCGGGCACCTTCTACGAGCAGTACTTC. It translates to CASSLRVPGAGTFYEQYF.

This clonotype was recorded at least ten times. The gene calls are TRBV27 and TRBJ2-1; D remains unclear. V was cut by 3 bases and J by 0 bases, with 15 bases left in between. The CDR3 runs to 17 residues. Germline CDR1 reads MNHEY; CDR2 reads SMNVEV (reference sequence). The CDR3 nucleotides are TGTGCCAGCAGTTTCCTCAAGCAGGCGAGCTCCTACAATGAGCAGTTCTTC. It codes for CASSFLKQASSYNEQFF.

The sample holds many counts of this clonotype. The chain has TRBV29-1 and TRBJ2-3; possibly TRBD1 for D (6 bases). The CDR3 is made up of 14 amino acids. Germline CDR1 reads SQVTM; CDR2 reads ANQGSEA. V was cut by 3 bases and J by 0 bases, with 10 bases left in between. CDR3 in DNA: TGCAGCGTTGAGGACAGACCAAGCACAGATACGCAGTATTTT. Translation: CSVEDRPSTDTQYF.